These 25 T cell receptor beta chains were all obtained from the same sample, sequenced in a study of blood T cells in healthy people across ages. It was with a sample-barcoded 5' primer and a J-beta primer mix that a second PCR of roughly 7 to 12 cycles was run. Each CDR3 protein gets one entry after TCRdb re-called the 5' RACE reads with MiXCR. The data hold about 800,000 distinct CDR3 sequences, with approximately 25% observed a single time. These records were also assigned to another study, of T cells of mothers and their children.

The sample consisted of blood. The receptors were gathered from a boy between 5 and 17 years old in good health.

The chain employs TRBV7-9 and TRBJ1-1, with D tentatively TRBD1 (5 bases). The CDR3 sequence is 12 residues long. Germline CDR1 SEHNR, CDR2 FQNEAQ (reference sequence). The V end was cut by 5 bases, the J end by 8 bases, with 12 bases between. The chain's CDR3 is CASSPGLHEAFF. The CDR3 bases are TGTGCCAGCAGCCCAGGGCTCCACGAAGCTTTCTTT.

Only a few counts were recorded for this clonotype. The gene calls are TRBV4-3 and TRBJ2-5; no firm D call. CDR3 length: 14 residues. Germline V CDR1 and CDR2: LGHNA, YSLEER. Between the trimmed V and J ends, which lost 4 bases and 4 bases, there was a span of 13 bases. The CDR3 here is CASSLMVRGETQYF. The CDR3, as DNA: TGCGCCAGCAGCCTGATGGTGCGTGGAGAGACCCAGTACTTC.

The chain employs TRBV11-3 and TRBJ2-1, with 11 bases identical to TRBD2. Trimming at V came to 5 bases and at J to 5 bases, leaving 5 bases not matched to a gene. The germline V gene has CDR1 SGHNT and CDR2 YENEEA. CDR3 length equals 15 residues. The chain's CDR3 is CASSLTSGADNEQFF. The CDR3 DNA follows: TGTGCCAGCAGCCTGACTAGCGGGGCGGACAATGAGCAGTTCTTC.

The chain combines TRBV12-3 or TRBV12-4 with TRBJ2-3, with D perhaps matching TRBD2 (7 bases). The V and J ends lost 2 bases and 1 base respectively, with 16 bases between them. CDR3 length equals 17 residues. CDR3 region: CASSLIRGGDGTDTQYF. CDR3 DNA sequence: TGTGCCAGCAGTTTAATAAGGGGGGGGGACGGCACAGATACGCAGTATTTT.

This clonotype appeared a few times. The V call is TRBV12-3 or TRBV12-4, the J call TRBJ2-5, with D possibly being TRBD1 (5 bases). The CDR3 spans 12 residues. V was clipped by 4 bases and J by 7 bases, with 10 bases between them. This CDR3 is CASSSGPRTQYF. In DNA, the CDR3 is TGTGCCAGCAGTTCAGGGCCCCGGACCCAGTACTTC.

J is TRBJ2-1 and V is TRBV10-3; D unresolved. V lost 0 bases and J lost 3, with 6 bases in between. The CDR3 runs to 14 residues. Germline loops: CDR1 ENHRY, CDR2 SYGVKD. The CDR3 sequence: CAISESGYYNEQFF. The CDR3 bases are TGTGCCATCAGTGAGTCCGGCTACTACAATGAGCAGTTCTTC.

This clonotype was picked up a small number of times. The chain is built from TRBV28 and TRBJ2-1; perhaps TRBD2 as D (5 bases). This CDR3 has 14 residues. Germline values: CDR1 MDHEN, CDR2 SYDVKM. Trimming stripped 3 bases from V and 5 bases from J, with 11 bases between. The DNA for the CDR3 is TGTGCCAGCAGTTTTCTAGCAACTGACAATGAGCAGTTCTTC. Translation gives CASSFLATDNEQFF.

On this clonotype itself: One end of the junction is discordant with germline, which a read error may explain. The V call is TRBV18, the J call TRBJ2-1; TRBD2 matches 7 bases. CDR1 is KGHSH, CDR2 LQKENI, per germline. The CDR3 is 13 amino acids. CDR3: CASSPNPLSGTIF. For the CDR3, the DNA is TGTGCCAGCTCACCGAACCCTTTGAGCGGGACGATCTTC. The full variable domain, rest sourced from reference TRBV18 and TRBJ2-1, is NAGVMQNPRHLVRRRGQEARLRCSPMKGHSHVYWYRQLPEEGLKFMVYLQKENIIDESGMPKERFSAEFPKEGPSILRIQQVVRGDSAAYFCASSPNPLSGTIFGPGTRLTVL.

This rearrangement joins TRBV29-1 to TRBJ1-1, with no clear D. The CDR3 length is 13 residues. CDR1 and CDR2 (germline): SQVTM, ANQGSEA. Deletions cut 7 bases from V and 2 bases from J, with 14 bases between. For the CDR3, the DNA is TGCAGCGCCGAGGGCCCCACCAACACTGAAGCTTTCTTT. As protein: CSAEGPTNTEAFF. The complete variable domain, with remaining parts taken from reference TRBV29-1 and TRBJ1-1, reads SAVISQKPSRDICQRGTSLTIQCQVDSQVTMMFWYRQQPGQSLTLIATANQGSEATYESGFVIDKFPISRPNLTFSTLTVSNMSPEDSSIYLCSAEGPTNTEAFFGQGTRLTVV.

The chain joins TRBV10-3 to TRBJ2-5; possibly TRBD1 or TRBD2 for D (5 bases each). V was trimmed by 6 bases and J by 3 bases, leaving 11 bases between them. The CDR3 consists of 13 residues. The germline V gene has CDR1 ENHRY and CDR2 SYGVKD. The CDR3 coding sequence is TGTGCCATCAGACGGGACGGAGAAGAGACCCAGTACTTC. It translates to CAIRRDGEETQYF.

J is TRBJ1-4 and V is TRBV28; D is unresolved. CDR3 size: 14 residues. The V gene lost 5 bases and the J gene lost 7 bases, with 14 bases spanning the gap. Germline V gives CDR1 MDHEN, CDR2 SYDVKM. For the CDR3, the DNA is TGTGCCAGCAGTCCCCCCTCGCGGGCTGAAAAACTGTTTTTT. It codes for CASSPPSRAEKLFF.

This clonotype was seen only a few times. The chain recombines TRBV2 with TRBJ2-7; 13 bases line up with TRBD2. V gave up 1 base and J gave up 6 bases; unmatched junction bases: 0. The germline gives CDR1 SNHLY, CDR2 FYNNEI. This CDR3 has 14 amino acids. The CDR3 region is CASSEGTSGGEQYF. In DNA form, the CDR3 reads TGTGCCAGCAGTGAAGGGACTAGCGGGGGCGAGCAGTACTTC.

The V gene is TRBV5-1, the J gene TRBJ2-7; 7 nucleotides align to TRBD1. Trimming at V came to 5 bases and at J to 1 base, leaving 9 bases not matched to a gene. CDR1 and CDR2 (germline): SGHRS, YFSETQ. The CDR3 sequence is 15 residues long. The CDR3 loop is CASRFFRDRSYEQYF. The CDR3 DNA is TGCGCCAGCAGATTCTTCCGGGACAGATCCTACGAGCAGTACTTC.

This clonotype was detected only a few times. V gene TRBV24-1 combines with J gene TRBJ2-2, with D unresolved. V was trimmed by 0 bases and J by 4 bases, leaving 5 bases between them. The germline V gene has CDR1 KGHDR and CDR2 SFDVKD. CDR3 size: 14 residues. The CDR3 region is CATSDLTATGELFF. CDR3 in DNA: TGTGCCACCAGTGATTTGACAGCCACCGGGGAGCTGTTTTTT.

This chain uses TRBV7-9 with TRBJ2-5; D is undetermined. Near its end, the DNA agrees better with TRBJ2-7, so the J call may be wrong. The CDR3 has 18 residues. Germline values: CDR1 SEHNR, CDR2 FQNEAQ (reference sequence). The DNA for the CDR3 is TGTGCCAGCAGCTTAGCCCCGCAACACATGCCTCTAGCCTACGAGCAGTACTTC. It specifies CASSLAPQHMPLAYEQYF.

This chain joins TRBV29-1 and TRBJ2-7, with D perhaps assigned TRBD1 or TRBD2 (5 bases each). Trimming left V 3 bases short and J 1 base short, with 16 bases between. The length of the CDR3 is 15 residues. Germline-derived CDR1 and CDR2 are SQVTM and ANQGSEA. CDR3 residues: CSVEGTGTESYEQYF. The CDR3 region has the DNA TGCAGCGTTGAGGGAACCGGGACCGAATCCTACGAGCAGTACTTC.

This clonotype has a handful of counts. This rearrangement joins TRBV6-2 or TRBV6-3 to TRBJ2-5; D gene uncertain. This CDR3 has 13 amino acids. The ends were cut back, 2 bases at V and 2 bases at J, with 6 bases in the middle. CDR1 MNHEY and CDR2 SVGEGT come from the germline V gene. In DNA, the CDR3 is TGTGCCAGCAGTTACGAGAGGCAAGAGACCCAGTACTTC. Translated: CASSYERQETQYF.

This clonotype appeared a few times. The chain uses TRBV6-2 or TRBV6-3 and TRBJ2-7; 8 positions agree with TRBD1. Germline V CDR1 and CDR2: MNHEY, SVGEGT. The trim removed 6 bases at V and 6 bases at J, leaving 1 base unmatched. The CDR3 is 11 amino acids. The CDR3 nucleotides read TGTGCCAGCAGCGGACAGGGCGAGCAGTACTTC. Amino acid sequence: CASSGQGEQYF.

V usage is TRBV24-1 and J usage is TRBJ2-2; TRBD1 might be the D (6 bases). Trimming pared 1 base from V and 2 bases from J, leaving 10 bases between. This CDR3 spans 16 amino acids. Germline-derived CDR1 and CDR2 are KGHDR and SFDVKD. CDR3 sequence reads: CATSDLTGPNTGELFF. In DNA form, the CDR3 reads TGTGCCACCAGTGATTTAACAGGGCCCAACACCGGGGAGCTGTTTTTT.

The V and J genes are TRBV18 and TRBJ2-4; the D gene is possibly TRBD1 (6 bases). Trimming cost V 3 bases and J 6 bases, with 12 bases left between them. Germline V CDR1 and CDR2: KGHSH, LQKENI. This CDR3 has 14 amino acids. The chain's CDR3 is CASSPLGQRNIQYF. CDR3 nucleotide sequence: TGTGCCAGCTCACCTCTCGGACAGAGAAACATTCAGTACTTC.

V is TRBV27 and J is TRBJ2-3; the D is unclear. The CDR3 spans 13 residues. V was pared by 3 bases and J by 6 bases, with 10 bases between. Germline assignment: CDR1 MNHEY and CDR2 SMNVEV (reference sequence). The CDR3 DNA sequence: TGTGCCAGCAGTTTCTTTGACGGTGATACGCAGTATTTT. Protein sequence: CASSFFDGDTQYF.

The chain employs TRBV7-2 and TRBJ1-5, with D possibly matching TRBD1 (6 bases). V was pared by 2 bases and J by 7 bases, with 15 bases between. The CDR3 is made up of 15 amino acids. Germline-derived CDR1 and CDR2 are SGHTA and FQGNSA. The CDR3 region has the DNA TGTGCCAGCAGCTTACGGGCGGGGGGCCGACAGCCCCAGCATTTT. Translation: CASSLRAGGRQPQHF.

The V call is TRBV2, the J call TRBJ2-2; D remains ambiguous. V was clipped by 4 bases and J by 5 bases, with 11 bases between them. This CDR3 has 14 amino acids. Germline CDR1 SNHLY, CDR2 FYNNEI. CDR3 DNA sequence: TGTGCCAGCAGTGTCTCCGTCAGGACCGGGGAGCTGTTTTTT. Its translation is CASSVSVRTGELFF.

The CDR3 is CAIGLGGSNQPQHF. CDR3 coding DNA: TGTGCCATCGGGTTAGGTGGGAGCAATCAGCCCCAGCATTTT. The rearrangement joins TRBV10-3 to TRBJ1-5; D not certain. The length of the CDR3 is 14 residues. With 8 bases removed from V and 1 base from J, the gap between germline ends came to 12 bases. CDR1 is ENHRY, CDR2 SYGVKD, per germline.

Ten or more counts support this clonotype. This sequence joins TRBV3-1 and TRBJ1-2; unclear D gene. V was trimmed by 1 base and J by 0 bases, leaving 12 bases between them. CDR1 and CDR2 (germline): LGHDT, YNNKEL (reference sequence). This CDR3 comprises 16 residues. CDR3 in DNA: TGTGCCAGCAGCCAAGGGGTCGCCAGGACTAACTATGGCTACACCTTC. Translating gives CASSQGVARTNYGYTF.